This T cell receptor beta chain was sequenced during a study of blood T cells in healthy people across ages. Findings and caveats of the study: The recorded TCR beta diversity per million T cells decreased in a roughly linear manner with age. Naive CD4+ cells and diversity were both higher in long-lived donors than in aged donors. PBMC samples, being unsorted, prevented any conclusive comparison of naive and antigen-experienced cells.

Trimming took 5 bases from V and 3 from J; bases not matched to a gene: 7. CDR3 length equals 15 residues. Concerning this clonotype: Antigen unknown.

PCR was performed a second time for about 7 to 12 cycles using a sample-barcoded 5' primer and a J-beta primer mix. Unique molecular identifiers of 12 random nucleotides labeled each cDNA. TCRdb re-called the 5' RACE reads through MiXCR, storing one row per CDR3 protein. The profile shows roughly 2 million distinct CDR3 sequences, about 50% of them singletons. This clonotype originated in a woman between 35 and 50 years old in good health. J is TRBJ2-1 and V is TRBV12-3 or TRBV12-4; 7 bases are a match to TRBD1. Sequenced: blood. The DNA of the CDR3 is TGTGCCAGCAGTGGGGGACAGAACTTCTACAATGAGCAGTTCTTC. This codes for CASSGGQNFYNEQFF.